Listed here is a single T cell receptor (beta chain). Its target antigen remains unknown. No quality values exist for individual bases; no much larger clone is one base distant. These data belong to a study of glioma-infiltrating T cells listed by TCRdb under 2016. Regarding the complete study: Low-grade gliomas were WHO grade II oligodendrogliomas or astrocytomas, and glioblastomas were WHO grade IV tumors sampled at initial rather than recurrent diagnosis. Before surgery, glioma patients were given dexamethasone for six or fewer days. The sequencing target for blood libraries was about 4.5- to 11-fold coverage of 950,000 to 1,000,000 peripheral T cells. Sequencing of TCR alpha- and beta-chain repertoires was performed on glioma tissue, on non-neoplastic brain tissue, and on matched peripheral blood mononuclear cells. To measure divergence between tissue and blood T-cell populations, each tissue-infiltrating repertoire was compared with the peripheral blood repertoire of the same patient. The paired cohort was made up of three low-grade glioma patients, fewer than 10 primary glioblastoma patients and three non-glioma patients who contributed non-neoplastic brain tissue.

Broader findings and caveats from the paper: Small numbers underpinned the group comparisons: about eight glioblastoma patients, three low-grade glioma patients and three non-neoplastic patients. VJ-independent divergence between tissue and blood was lower than expected in non-neoplastic patients but higher than expected in all gliomas, particularly low-grade gliomas. Tissue and blood shared very few CDR3 sequences, a result attributed to high CDR3 diversity and limited sampling. A signature set of shared blood CDR3 motifs marked patients with low tissue-blood divergence and was depleted in highly divergent patients.

TCR alpha and beta CDR3 regions were amplified with the iRepertoire nested amplicon-rescue multiplex PCR (arm-PCR) platform from RNA. For one-step reverse transcription and amplification, about 100-450 ng of tissue mRNA or PBMC total RNA was used as input. Following bead purification, Illumina adapters were added through a secondary multiplex PCR, and the libraries were then gel-purified between 200 and 400 bp. Libraries carried internal 6-nucleotide barcodes used for demultiplexing. Libraries were sequenced on an Illumina MiSeq with 2x220 or 2x250 nucleotide paired-end reads. Under the source paper's analysis protocol: Paired reads were merged using FLASH 1.2.11 and were aligned to the GRCh37 human genome using BWA-MEM, after which TRA and TRB reads were extracted. For V and J assignment, an IMGT-derived reference of cassette sequences and CDR3 motifs that included pseudogenes was used. Reads were translated in three frames, and productive CDR3s were defined as those with a C...FGXG motif and no stop codons. Unique combinations of V-J cassette pair and CDR3 amino acid sequence were defined as clonotypes. Hamming distance filtering was applied to reads, with thresholds set by the sequence error rate of each sample in mapped regions. Using fastp at Q25 and MiXCR, TCRdb reprocessed the public reads and kept productive beta chains. One record per CDR3 amino acid sequence lists the most common genes and DNA. The V and J calls here are based on TCRdb, not the publication. The sample table records 300,000 to 450,000 distinct CDR3 sequences; 35% to 45% of these occur just once. The ten largest clones add up to approximately 12% of the sample.

The germline V gene (reference sequence) supplies CDR1 LGHDT and CDR2 YNNKEL. A distance of 16 bases separates the germline ends of V and J, which lose 7 bases and 4 bases respectively. CDR3 length: 14 amino acids, cysteine to phenylalanine. Left in the record is the CDR3 DNA by itself, 42 bases read in frame from the first base. Immediately after resection, surgical brain or tumor specimens were cryofrozen in liquid nitrogen, with peripheral blood cells collected concurrently. This clonotype originated in a human donor with low-grade glioma or glioblastoma, undergoing nonglioma brain surgery, or in good health (not recorded which). This chain joins TRBV3-1 to TRBJ1-2; TRBD1 might be the D gene, on 6 matching bases. Sequenced: glioma tissue, nonneoplastic brain tissue, or PBMCs (not recorded which). The bases read TGTGCCAGCACCCCCGGGACATCAAGCTATGGCTACACCTTC. It translates to CASTPGTSSYGYTF.